A selection of T cell receptor beta chains follows, all from one sample in a study of breast tumors, draining lymph nodes, adjacent tissues. Each CDR3 protein gets one entry after TCRdb re-called the multiplex PCR reads with MiXCR. The sample lists about 20,000 distinct CDR3 sequences, about 50% seen once, with under 8.5% in the top ten. Material for sequencing was breast tumor tissue. These TCRs come from a female donor with breast cancer. Some clones in this sample may be carry-over from other donors' samples. The CDR3 runs from the conserved cysteine through the conserved F or W. The order of the fields is CDR3 DNA, CDR3 protein, D gene, clone size, V gene, J gene. D genes are given only for firm matches. Clone size is shown for a subset of rows, as once, few, many or a class of expanded clone.

DNA: TGTGCCAGCAGTTTTCAAGGGACGGATACCGGGGAGCTGTTTTTT
CDR3: CASSFQGTDTGELFF
D: .
size: .
V: TRBV12-3/TRBV12-4
J: TRBJ2-2

DNA: TGTGCCAGCAGCTTTACGGACTATGGCTACACCTTC
CDR3: CASSFTDYGYTF
D: .
size: once
V: TRBV7-9
J: TRBJ1-2

DNA: TGTGCCAGATACCGGACCGGGACAGGGGGTTGGAACACTGAAGCTTTCTTT
CDR3: CARYRTGTGGWNTEAFF
D: TRBD1
size: .
V: TRBV19
J: TRBJ1-1

DNA: TGTGCCAGCAGTCAAGCGCGCCATTCCCTCTCTGGAAACACCATATATTTT
CDR3: CASSQARHSLSGNTIYF
D: .
size: many
V: TRBV6-1
J: TRBJ1-3

DNA: TGCAGTGCTGCCCCCGGACGGACAGATACGCAGTATTTT
CDR3: CSAAPGRTDTQYF
D: .
size: .
V: TRBV20-1
J: TRBJ2-3

DNA: TGTGCCAGTAGTTGGCAGGGGAACTACGAGCAGTACTTC
CDR3: CASSWQGNYEQYF
D: .
size: once
V: TRBV19
J: TRBJ2-7

DNA: TGTGCCACCAGTGCATTACAGGGAGGCACCGGGGAGCTGTTTTTT
CDR3: CATSALQGGTGELFF
D: .
size: medium-sized
V: TRBV24-1
J: TRBJ2-2

DNA: TGTGCCAGCAGAGAAGGGACAGGGAACTGGGAGACCCAGTACTTC
CDR3: CASREGTGNWETQYF
D: TRBD1
size: .
V: TRBV2
J: TRBJ2-5

DNA: TGTGCCAGCAGCTCCCCGGAGGGCGGTGAGCAGTTCTTC
CDR3: CASSSPEGGEQFF
D: .
size: many
V: TRBV5-8
J: TRBJ2-1

DNA: TGCAGTGCGTCTCCGGGACTAGCGGGAGGGCCAGCCTACGAGCAGTACTTC
CDR3: CSASPGLAGGPAYEQYF
D: TRBD2
size: medium-sized
V: TRBV20-1
J: TRBJ2-7

DNA: TGCGCCAGCAGCTCGGCTGCGGGAGCCTACAATGAGCAGTTCTTC
CDR3: CASSSAAGAYNEQFF
D: TRBD2
size: .
V: TRBV11-3
J: TRBJ2-1

DNA: TGTGCCAGCAGTCCCGCGGACAGACATAGCAATCAGCCCCAGCATTTT
CDR3: CASSPADRHSNQPQHF
D: .
size: many
V: TRBV12-3/TRBV12-4
J: TRBJ1-5

DNA: TGTGCCAGCAGCGTAGGGGCGGGAACGGCCTTCGGGAACATTCAGTACTTC
CDR3: CASSVGAGTAFGNIQYF
D: .
size: many
V: TRBV9
J: TRBJ2-4

DNA: TGTGCCACCAGCAGACCGGGATCTGGGGAGACCCAGTACTTC
CDR3: CATSRPGSGETQYF
D: .
size: many
V: TRBV15
J: TRBJ2-5

DNA: .
CDR3: CASSFYICSAEGLPGGVESYEQYF
D: .
size: once
V: TRBV7-2
J: TRBJ2-7

DNA: TGTGCCAGCAGTTACTCGATGGTACGGCTCCAAGAGACCCAGTACTTC
CDR3: CASSYSMVRLQETQYF
D: .
size: medium-sized
V: TRBV6-6
J: TRBJ2-5

DNA: TGCGCCAGCAGCTGGGGACAGGAGATACACGAGCAGTACTTC
CDR3: CASSWGQEIHEQYF
D: TRBD1
size: .
V: TRBV5-1
J: TRBJ2-7

DNA: TGCAGTGCTAGACAGGGGGCCGACGAGCAGTACTTC
CDR3: CSARQGADEQYF
D: TRBD1
size: .
V: TRBV20-1
J: TRBJ2-7

DNA: TGCAGTGCGGAAGGACTAGCGGGACAGGGGAAATACGAGCAGTACTTC
CDR3: CSAEGLAGQGKYEQYF
D: TRBD2
size: .
V: TRBV20-1
J: TRBJ2-7

DNA: TGTGCCAGCCGCGAGGGCACTGAAGCTTTCTTT
CDR3: CASREGTEAFF
D: .
size: .
V: TRBV2
J: TRBJ1-1

DNA: TGTGCCAGCAGCTTAGATCCGGGACAGGATCAGCCCCAGCATTTT
CDR3: CASSLDPGQDQPQHF
D: TRBD1
size: .
V: TRBV7-9
J: TRBJ1-5

DNA: TGTGCCAGCAGCCCCCAGGGAGTAAGCAGTGGGACCCGGTACTTC
CDR3: CASSPQGVSSGTRYF
D: .
size: .
V: TRBV9
J: TRBJ2-5

DNA: TGCAGCGTTGACGTCTACACCTTC
CDR3: CSVDVYTF
D: .
size: .
V: TRBV29-1
J: TRBJ1-2

DNA: TGCGCCAGCAGCTACGGCGGGGGCGAGACCCAGTACTTC
CDR3: CASSYGGGETQYF
D: .
size: many
V: TRBV5-1
J: TRBJ2-5

DNA: TGTGCCAGTAGTACGACAGGGTTGGAGGGAAACACCATATATTTT
CDR3: CASSTTGLEGNTIYF
D: TRBD1
size: .
V: TRBV19
J: TRBJ1-3

DNA: TGCAGTGCTTCCGGGACTAGCGGCTACAATGAGCAGTATTTT
CDR3: CSASGTSGYNEQYF
D: TRBD2
size: .
V: TRBV20-1
J: TRBJ2-3

DNA: TGTGCCAGCAGTCCGGACGTGATCTATGGCTACACCTTC
CDR3: CASSPDVIYGYTF
D: .
size: many
V: TRBV12-3/TRBV12-4
J: TRBJ1-2

DNA: TGTGCCAGCAGTGTGGCTGTTGATACGCAGTATTTT
CDR3: CASSVAVDTQYF
D: .
size: medium-sized
V: TRBV2
J: TRBJ2-3

DNA: TGTGCCAGCCAGGACAGGACGAATGAAAAACTGTTTTTT
CDR3: CASQDRTNEKLFF
D: TRBD1
size: .
V: TRBV2
J: TRBJ1-4

DNA: TGTGCCAGCAGCCGTAAGGGGGATCGCTCCTACGAGCAGTACTTC
CDR3: CASSRKGDRSYEQYF
D: .
size: .
V: TRBV7-2
J: TRBJ2-7

DNA: TGTGCCAGTCAGGGGGCGGCTAATGAAAAACTGTTTTTT
CDR3: CASQGAANEKLFF
D: TRBD1
size: medium-sized
V: TRBV6-5
J: TRBJ1-4

DNA: TGCGCCAGCAGCTTACAATCGGGGATCTCCTACGAGCAGTACTTC
CDR3: CASSLQSGISYEQYF
D: .
size: many
V: TRBV5-1
J: TRBJ2-7

DNA: TGTGCCAGCGGTTACTCTAGGTCCACAGATACGCAGTACTTC
CDR3: CASGYSRSTDTQYF
D: .
size: .
V: TRBV6-5
J: TRBJ2-7

DNA: TGTGCCAGCAGCTCCCAGGGTTCGGAGGGCTACACCTTC
CDR3: CASSSQGSEGYTF
D: .
size: .
V: TRBV12-3/TRBV12-4
J: TRBJ1-2

DNA: TGTGCCAGCACCCCGGCGGGATACTATGGCTACACCTTC
CDR3: CASTPAGYYGYTF
D: .
size: many
V: TRBV7-2
J: TRBJ1-2

DNA: TGTGCCACCAGTGAGGGACAACAGAATGGCTACACCTTC
CDR3: CATSEGQQNGYTF
D: .
size: .
V: TRBV24-1
J: TRBJ1-2

DNA: TGTGCCAGCAGCTTAGGGGGACTAGCGGGGGCCTCCTACAATGAGCAGTTCTTC
CDR3: CASSLGGLAGASYNEQFF
D: TRBD2
size: many
V: TRBV13
J: TRBJ2-1

DNA: TGCGCCAGCAGCTTAACCGATCCCCTCAATGAGCAGTTCTTC
CDR3: CASSLTDPLNEQFF
D: .
size: medium-sized
V: TRBV5-1
J: TRBJ2-1

DNA: TGTGCCAGCAGCTATTCCGGGACTTCCCTAGGAAGCAATCAGCCCCAGCATTTT
CDR3: CASSYSGTSLGSNQPQHF
D: .
size: .
V: TRBV7-9
J: TRBJ1-5

DNA: TGTGCCAGCAGCGTAGGTGCCGGGTCCATCTATGGCTACACCTTC
CDR3: CASSVGAGSIYGYTF
D: .
size: .
V: TRBV9
J: TRBJ1-2

DNA: TGTGCCTGCTCCGACAGTGGGGGACAACTCAATCAGCCCCAGCATTTT
CDR3: CACSDSGGQLNQPQHF
D: .
size: .
V: TRBV18
J: TRBJ1-5

DNA: TGTGCCAGCAGTTTAGGGCGGAGCACAGATACGCAGTATTTT
CDR3: CASSLGRSTDTQYF
D: .
size: many
V: TRBV27
J: TRBJ2-3

DNA: TGTGCCACCAGTACTAGCGGGAGGTTTTCCCAAGAGACCCAGTACTTC
CDR3: CATSTSGRFSQETQYF
D: TRBD2
size: .
V: TRBV24-1
J: TRBJ2-5

DNA: TGTGCCATTGGGACAACGAACACCGGGGAGCTGTTTTTT
CDR3: CAIGTTNTGELFF
D: .
size: many
V: TRBV10-3
J: TRBJ2-2

DNA: TGTGCCAGCAGCCCGACTAGCGGGTTCACCGGGGAGCTGTTTTTT
CDR3: CASSPTSGFTGELFF
D: TRBD2
size: .
V: TRBV29-1
J: TRBJ2-2

DNA: TGTGCCTGCAGTCTAGGTGAAAAGCTGTTTTTT
CDR3: CACSLGEKLFF
D: .
size: .
V: TRBV12-3/TRBV12-4
J: TRBJ1-4

DNA: TGTGCCATCAGGGACCGGGACAGGGATTACGAGCAGTACTTC
CDR3: CAIRDRDRDYEQYF
D: TRBD1
size: .
V: TRBV10-3
J: TRBJ2-7

DNA: TGTGCCAGTAGTATAAGGGGTAGCGGGAGCTCCTACAATGAGCAGTTCTTC
CDR3: CASSIRGSGSSYNEQFF
D: TRBD2
size: many
V: TRBV19
J: TRBJ2-1